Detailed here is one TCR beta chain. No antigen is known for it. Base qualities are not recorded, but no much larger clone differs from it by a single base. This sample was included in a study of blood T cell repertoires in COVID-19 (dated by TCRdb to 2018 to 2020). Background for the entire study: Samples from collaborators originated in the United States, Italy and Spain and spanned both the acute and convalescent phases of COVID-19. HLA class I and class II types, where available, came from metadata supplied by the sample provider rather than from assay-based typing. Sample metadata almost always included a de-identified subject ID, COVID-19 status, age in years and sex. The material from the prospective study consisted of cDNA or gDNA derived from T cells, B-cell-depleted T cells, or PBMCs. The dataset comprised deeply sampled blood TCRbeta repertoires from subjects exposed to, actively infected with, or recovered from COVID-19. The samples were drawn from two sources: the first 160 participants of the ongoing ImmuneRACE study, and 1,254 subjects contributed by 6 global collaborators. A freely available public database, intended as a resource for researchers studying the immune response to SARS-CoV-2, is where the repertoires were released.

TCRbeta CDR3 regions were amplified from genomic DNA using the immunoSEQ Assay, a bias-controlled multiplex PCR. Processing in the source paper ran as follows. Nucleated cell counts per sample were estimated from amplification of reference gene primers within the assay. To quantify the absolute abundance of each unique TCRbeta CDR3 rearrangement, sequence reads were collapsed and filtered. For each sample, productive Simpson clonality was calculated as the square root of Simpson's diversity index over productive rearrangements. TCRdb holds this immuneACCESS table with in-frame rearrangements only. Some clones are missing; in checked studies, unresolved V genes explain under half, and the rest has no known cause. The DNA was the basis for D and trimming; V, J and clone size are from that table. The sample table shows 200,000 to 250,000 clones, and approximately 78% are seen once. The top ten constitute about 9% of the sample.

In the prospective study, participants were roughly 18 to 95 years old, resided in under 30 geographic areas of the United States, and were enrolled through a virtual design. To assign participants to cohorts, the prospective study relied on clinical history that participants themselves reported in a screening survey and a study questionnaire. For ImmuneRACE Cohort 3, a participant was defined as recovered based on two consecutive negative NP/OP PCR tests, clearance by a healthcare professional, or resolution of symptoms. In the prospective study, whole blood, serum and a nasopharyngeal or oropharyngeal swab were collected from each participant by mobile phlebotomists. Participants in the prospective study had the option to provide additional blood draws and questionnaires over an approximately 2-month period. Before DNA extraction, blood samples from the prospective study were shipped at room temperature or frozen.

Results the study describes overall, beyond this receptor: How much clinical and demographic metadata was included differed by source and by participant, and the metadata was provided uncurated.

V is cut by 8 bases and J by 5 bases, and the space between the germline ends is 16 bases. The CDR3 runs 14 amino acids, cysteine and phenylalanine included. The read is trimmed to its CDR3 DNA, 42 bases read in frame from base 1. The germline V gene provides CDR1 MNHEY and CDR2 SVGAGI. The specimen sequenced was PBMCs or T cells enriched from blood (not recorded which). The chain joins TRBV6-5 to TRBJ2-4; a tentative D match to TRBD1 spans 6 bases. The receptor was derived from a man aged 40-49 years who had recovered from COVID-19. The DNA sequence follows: TGTGCCAGCGGGAAAAGAGGGGGTGAAAACATTCAGTACTTC. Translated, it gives CASGKRGGENIQYF.